These 30 T cell receptor beta chains were all obtained from the same sample, sequenced in a study of T-cell reconstitution after alpha-beta-depleted transplantation in children. TCRbeta library preparation incorporated unique molecular identifiers. TCRdb processed the PCR reads anew with MiXCR; each CDR3 protein has one entry. The table lists more than 550,000 distinct CDR3 sequences, more than 9% of them singletons. The starting material was PBMCs from the stem cell graft donor, obtained from the stem cell graft. These TCRs come from a human donor who donated a stem cell graft to a child with acute myeloid leukemia.

J is TRBJ2-4 and V is TRBV29-1; 7 nucleotides agree with TRBD1. CDR1 is SQVTM, CDR2 ANQGSEA, per germline. V dropped 7 bases and J dropped 2; count of bases not matched to a gene: 5. This CDR3 comprises 13 residues. CDR3 sequence reads: CSASQGTKNIQYF. Here the CDR3 DNA reads TGCAGCGCATCACAGGGGACCAAAAACATTCAGTACTTC.

This clonotype was counted ten times or more. The gene calls are TRBV10-3 and TRBJ2-2, with a tentative D call TRBD2 (5 bases). V shed 4 bases and J shed 6 bases, with 9 bases lying between them. Germline lookup yields CDR1 ENHRY and CDR2 SYGVKD. The CDR3 loop spans 13 amino acids. The CDR3 DNA sequence: TGTGCCATCAGTGGGACTTCCCCCGGGGAGCTGTTTTTT. Amino acids: CAISGTSPGELFF.

This clonotype was counted a few times. The genes are TRBV29-1 and TRBJ1-1; 7 bases are a match to TRBD1. V lost 6 bases, J lost 1 base, and 14 bases stayed unmatched. The CDR3 sequence is 16 residues long. Germline V lookup: CDR1 SQVTM, CDR2 ANQGSEA. The CDR3 bases are TGCAGCGTCGCAACAAGACAGGGCGTGGGGAACACTGAAGCTTTCTTT. This gives the protein CSVATRQGVGNTEAFF.

This clonotype was counted many times. The chain couples TRBV7-8 to TRBJ2-3; D could derive from TRBD1 or TRBD2 (5 bases each). Between the trimmed V and J ends, which lost 4 bases and 2 bases, there was a span of 13 bases. The CDR3 sequence is 15 residues long. In germline, CDR1 is SGHVS, CDR2 FQNEAQ. DNA for the CDR3: TGTGCCAGCAGCTACTATGGAGGACACACAGATACGCAGTATTTT. This sequence encodes CASSYYGGHTDTQYF. The full variable domain, with the rest looked up from reference TRBV7-8 and TRBJ2-3, is GAGVSQSPRYKVAKRGQDVALRCDPISGHVSLFWYQQALGQGPEFLTYFQNEAQLDKSGLPSDRFFAERPEGSVSTLKIQRTQQEDSAVYLCASSYYGGHTDTQYFGPGTRLTVL.

Many counts were recorded for this clonotype. This chain uses TRBV6-5 with TRBJ2-2, with D tentatively TRBD1 (5 bases). CDR1 is MNHEY and CDR2 is SVGAGI in the germline V gene. The ends were cut back, 2 bases at V and 6 bases at J, with 10 bases in the middle. This CDR3 comprises 14 residues. The CDR3 region has the DNA TGTGCCAGCAGTTACCTAGGGGTGGCCGGGGAGCTGTTTTTT. Its protein is CASSYLGVAGELFF.

V is TRBV20-1 and J is TRBJ1-1; 7 bases are a match to TRBD1. In germline, CDR1 is DFQATT, CDR2 SNEGSKA (reference sequence). The CDR3 is 14 residues long. As DNA, the CDR3 is TGCAGCGTCAACAGGGGCCCAATGAACACTGAAGCTTTCTTT. Encoded protein: CSVNRGPMNTEAFF.

This clonotype was recorded at least ten times. V is TRBV20-1 and J is TRBJ2-5; no definite D call. This CDR3 comprises 10 residues. Per the germline V gene, CDR1 is DFQATT and CDR2 is SNEGSKA (reference sequence). The V end was cut by 6 bases, the J end by 3 bases, with 5 bases between. This chain's CDR3 is CSAYKETQYF. In DNA form, the CDR3 reads TGCAGTGCCTACAAAGAGACCCAGTACTTC.

The chain links TRBV11-1 to TRBJ2-7; 8 positions match TRBD1. V gave up 2 bases and J gave up 0 bases; unmatched junction bases: 9. The CDR3 has 17 amino acids. Germline values: CDR1 SGHAT, CDR2 FQDESV (reference sequence). The CDR3 DNA follows: TGTGCCAGCAGCTTATTGGCAGGGGGCTTGAGCTCCTACGAGCAGTACTTC. Amino acids: CASSLLAGGLSSYEQYF. Variable domain in full (rest from reference TRBV11-1 and TRBJ2-7): EAEVAQSPRYKITEKSQAVAFWCDPISGHATLYWYRQILGQGPELLVQFQDESVVDDSQLPKDRFSAERLKGVDSTLKIQPAELGDSAMYLCASSLLAGGLSSYEQYFGPGTRLTVT.

This clonotype showed up many times. V gene TRBV7-2 combines with J gene TRBJ2-2; D may match TRBD1 or TRBD2 (8 bases each). CDR1 and CDR2 (germline): SGHTA, FQGNSA. There are 16 residues in the CDR3. The germline V and J ends were trimmed by 11 bases and 1 base, with 20 bases remaining between them. The CDR3 protein is CAFRGQGLVNTGELFF. CDR3 nucleotides: TGTGCCTTCCGAGGACAGGGACTAGTGAACACCGGGGAGCTGTTTTTT. The whole variable domain, remainder taken from reference TRBV7-2 and TRBJ2-2, is GAGVSQSPSNKVTEKGKDVELRCDPISGHTALYWYRQSLGQGLEFLIYFQGNSAPDKSGLPSDRFSAERTGGSVSTLTIQRTQQEDSAVYLCAFRGQGLVNTGELFFGEGSRLTVL.

The V and J genes are TRBV7-2 and TRBJ2-1; D ambiguous. The CDR3 contains 13 residues. Germline V gene sequence: CDR1 SGHTA, CDR2 FQGNSA. The ends were cut back, 7 bases at V and 6 bases at J, with 13 bases in the middle. This CDR3 reads CASNYKQLNEQFF. The CDR3 DNA is TGTGCCAGCAACTATAAACAGCTCAATGAGCAGTTCTTC.

The CDR3 bases are TGTGCCTGGAGTCAGGACAGCATGAACACTGAAGCTTTCTTT. It encodes CAWSQDSMNTEAFF. J is TRBJ1-1 and V is TRBV30; TRBD1 is a possible D gene (6 bases). The CDR3 consists of 14 residues. V was shortened by 2 bases and J by 0 bases, with 10 bases between the two germline ends. Germline V gene data show CDR1 as GTSNPN and CDR2 as SVGIG (reference sequence).

This clonotype was observed many times. The chain has TRBV7-3 and TRBJ2-7, with D possibly TRBD2 on 5 matching bases. Trimming stripped 2 bases from V and 4 bases from J, with 12 bases between. The CDR3 is 14 amino acids. Germline V gives CDR1 SGHTA, CDR2 FQGTGA. The CDR3, as DNA: TGTGCCAGCAGCTTATACTTCGGGGAATACGAGCAGTACTTC. Its protein product is CASSLYFGEYEQYF.

The CDR3, as DNA: TGTGCCAGCAGACCCGGGACGGTTGGCTACGAGCAGTACTTC. This sequence encodes CASRPGTVGYEQYF. V and J are TRBV28 and TRBJ2-7; D is tentatively TRBD1 or TRBD2 (5 bases each). Germline V gene sequence: CDR1 MDHEN, CDR2 SYDVKM. This CDR3 has 14 residues. V dropped 6 bases and J dropped 3 bases, with 15 bases sitting between them.

The V gene is TRBV29-1, the J gene TRBJ2-2; TRBD2 agrees at 8 bases. This CDR3 is built from 12 residues. Per germline, CDR1 SQVTM and CDR2 ANQGSEA. The V segment lost 4 bases and the J segment 7 bases; nucleotides outside the gene matches: 2. The CDR3 region has the DNA TGCAGCGTTGTAGCGGGACACGGGGAGCTGTTTTTT. Translated: CSVVAGHGELFF.

V is TRBV5-1 and J is TRBJ2-7; 14 bases fit TRBD2. The J segment lost 5 bases and the V segment lost 4 bases, leaving 5 bases of the junction unmatched. The CDR3 is made up of 15 amino acids. Germline CDR1 SGHRS, CDR2 YFSETQ. The CDR3 sequence is CASSPGLAGVHEQYF. As DNA, the CDR3 is TGCGCCAGCAGCCCGGGACTAGCGGGAGTCCACGAGCAGTACTTC.

This clonotype was counted only a few times. The chain employs TRBV24-1 and TRBJ2-7; D is perhaps TRBD2 (5 bases). V lost 7 bases and J lost 1, with 10 bases in between. This CDR3 is built from 13 residues. CDR1 and CDR2 from the germline V gene are KGHDR and SFDVKD. DNA of the CDR3: TGTGCCACCAGAAGTGGCGGGTCCTACGAGCAGTACTTC. As protein: CATRSGGSYEQYF.

Many counts were recorded for this clonotype. V gene TRBV20-1 combines with J gene TRBJ2-7; 9 nucleotides agree with TRBD2. Trimming removed 6 bases from V and 7 bases from J; junction bases left unmatched: 10. Germline V gene data show CDR1 as DFQATT and CDR2 as SNEGSKA (reference sequence). The CDR3 totals 13 residues. The CDR3 region has the DNA TGCAGTGCGCGTATAGCGGGAGTCGGTGAGCAGTACTTC. Its translation: CSARIAGVGEQYF.

This clonotype has a handful of counts. The chain uses TRBV18 and TRBJ2-6; D may be TRBD1 (5 bases). This CDR3 spans 17 amino acids. Trimming left V 4 bases short and J 0 bases short, with 13 bases between. Looked up from germline, CDR1 is KGHSH and CDR2 is LQKENI. The CDR3 spells CASSRVGVSSGANVLTF. In nucleotides, the CDR3 is TGTGCCAGCTCACGAGTAGGGGTTTCCTCTGGGGCCAACGTCCTGACTTTC.

This clonotype was observed a few times. Relative to the germline gene, one junction end is altered; a read error may explain this. The J gene is TRBJ2-1, the V gene TRBV7-7; the D gene is possibly TRBD2 (6 bases). This CDR3 is built from 13 residues. Germline CDR1 SSHAT, CDR2 FNYEAQ (reference sequence). DNA for the CDR3: TGTGCTAGCAGCTCATGGAGCGGGAATGAGCAGTTCTTC. This translates into CASSSWSGNEQFF.

This chain connects TRBV18 to TRBJ1-2; D not resolved. This CDR3 contains 14 residues. The V gene lost 3 bases and the J gene lost 4 bases, with 12 bases spanning the gap. Germline V CDR1 and CDR2: KGHSH, LQKENI. CDR3 sequence (DNA): TGTGCCAGCTCACCCGGGCAGGTCCTCTATGGCTACACCTTC. Translated, it gives CASSPGQVLYGYTF.

This clonotype was observed a few times. The chain has TRBV12-3 or TRBV12-4 and TRBJ2-7; unclear D gene. V lost 7 bases, J lost 2 bases, and 9 bases lay in between. The CDR3 covers 12 residues. CDR3 protein: CASTTDPYEQYF. In nucleotides, the CDR3 is TGTGCCAGCACCACGGACCCCTACGAGCAGTACTTC.

This clonotype came up a few times. This sequence joins TRBV29-1 and TRBJ1-5, with D unclear. V lost 3 bases and J lost 4, with 10 bases in between. From germline, CDR1 is SQVTM and CDR2 ANQGSEA. The CDR3 contains 13 residues. In nucleotides, the CDR3 is TGCAGCGTTGAGGGCCTTCCTAATCAGCCCCAGCATTTT. Translation: CSVEGLPNQPQHF.

This clonotype was counted a few times. The V gene is TRBV5-1, the J gene TRBJ2-1; D is possibly TRBD2 (7 bases). Germline CDR1 SGHRS, CDR2 YFSETQ. V was clipped by 4 bases and J by 7 bases, with 18 bases between them. CDR3 length: 15 residues. CDR3 sequence reads: CASSPPLGGPNEQFF. The CDR3 DNA sequence: TGCGCCAGCAGCCCGCCGCTGGGGGGGCCGAATGAGCAGTTCTTC.

This clonotype was observed at least ten times. The chain is built from TRBV10-3 and TRBJ2-7, with TRBD1 matching 7 bases. V trimming: 3 bases; J trimming: 4 bases; junction bases outside the gene matches: 12. The length of the CDR3 is 16 residues. From germline, CDR1 is ENHRY and CDR2 SYGVKD. The CDR3 DNA reads as TGTGCCATCAGTGACATATCCGGACAGGCCAATTACGAGCAGTACTTC. This encodes CAISDISGQANYEQYF.

This clonotype was observed at least ten times. J is TRBJ1-4 and V is TRBV7-8; 7 nucleotides line up with TRBD1. The V gene's germline CDR1 is SGHVS and CDR2 FQNEAQ. The CDR3 extends over 15 amino acids. V lost 1 base, J lost 8 bases, and 7 bases stayed unmatched. CDR3: CASSLEGRGNEKLFF. DNA for the CDR3: TGTGCCAGCAGCTTAGAGGGCAGGGGGAACGAAAAACTGTTTTTT.

As concerns this clonotype: This is likely a read error, given that the CDR3 carries no conserved phenylalanine or tryptophan at its end. The rearrangement joins TRBV20-1 to TRBJ2-7; the match to TRBD2 covers 9 bases. CDR1 is DFQATT, CDR2 SNEGSKA, per germline (reference sequence). The CDR3 has 13 residues. V shed 5 bases and J 4 bases; nucleotides not matched to a gene: 6. The CDR3 region has the DNA TGCAGTGCTGCGGGAGGGGACGGGTACGAGCAGTACCTC. Its protein is CSAAGGDGYEQYL.

This chain links TRBV5-1 with TRBJ1-1, with D maybe TRBD1 (5 bases). The CDR3 runs 15 residues. Trimming cost V 0 bases and J 6 bases, with 15 bases left between them. The germline V gene encodes CDR1 SGHRS and CDR2 YFSETQ. CDR3 in amino acids: CASSLVAGWFAEAFF. The CDR3 nucleotides are TGCGCCAGCAGCTTGGTCGCAGGGTGGTTCGCTGAAGCTTTCTTT.

There are a few counts of this clonotype. V gene TRBV6-1 combines with J gene TRBJ1-6; D possibly corresponds to TRBD1 (5 bases). Trimming stripped 1 base from V and 9 bases from J, with 13 bases between. CDR1 and CDR2 from the germline V gene are MNHNS and SASEGT. This CDR3 contains 15 residues. CDR3 coding DNA: TGTGCCAGCAGTGAAGATGCAGGGAGAGCTTCACCCCTCCACTTT. As protein: CASSEDAGRASPLHF.

This clonotype has a handful of counts. The chain combines TRBV18 with TRBJ2-5; D perhaps matches TRBD2 (5 bases). Germline-derived CDR1 and CDR2 are KGHSH and LQKENI. Between the trimmed V and J ends, which lost 3 bases and 1 base, there was a span of 15 bases. The CDR3 sequence is 16 residues long. CDR3 protein: CASSPLPSGLQETQYF. CDR3 DNA: TGTGCCAGCTCACCTCTGCCCAGCGGCCTCCAAGAGACCCAGTACTTC.

In this sample, this clonotype turned up a few times. The J gene is TRBJ2-2, the V gene TRBV29-1; D perhaps matches TRBD2 (6 bases). The V gene's germline CDR1 is SQVTM and CDR2 ANQGSEA. The CDR3 contains 15 residues. Trimming removed 3 bases from V and 4 bases from J, with 15 bases in between. This CDR3 is CSVDVSGLGTGELFF. The CDR3 bases are TGCAGCGTTGATGTGTCGGGACTGGGCACCGGGGAGCTGTTTTTT.